This is a list of T cell receptor beta chains from one sample in a study of blood T cell repertoires in COVID-19. Libraries were prepared by immunoSEQ multiplex PCR; TCRdb keeps only in-frame clonotypes and omits some of them. The sample includes about 200,000 clones, about nine tenths of them seen just once. Sequencing was carried out using peripheral blood. These receptors originate from a woman in her seventies with acute or convalescent COVID-19. CDR3s include the opening cysteine and the closing phenylalanine or tryptophan.

J: TRBJ2-7; V: TRBV6-5; CDR3: CASTLGLYSYEQYF
J: TRBJ2-1; V: TRBV2; CDR3: CASSGASGIRDEQFF
J: TRBJ1-5; V: TRBV19; CDR3: CASSIDRGSNQPQHF
J: TRBJ1-1; V: TRBV27; CDR3: CASRSDRWGDTEAFF
J: TRBJ2-4; V: TRBV12-2; CDR3: CASRPRSLAKNIQYF
J: TRBJ2-1; V: TRBV19; CDR3: CASSMSDYTYNEQFF
J: TRBJ2-7; V: TRBV27; CDR3: CASATSQGVYEQYF
J: TRBJ2-5; V: TRBV9; CDR3: CASSPSGQPQETQYF
J: TRBJ2-2; V: TRBV27; CDR3: CASSLNGLAYTGELFF
J: TRBJ2-7; V: TRBV19; CDR3: CASRRGPGTSGNEQYF
J: TRBJ2-1; V: TRBV7-3; CDR3: CASSLEVAGGNEQFF
J: TRBJ2-1; V: TRBV2; CDR3: CASTLRTSGRAFF
J: TRBJ2-7; V: TRBV6-5; CDR3: CASRRTGPYEQYF
J: TRBJ2-1; V: TRBV14; CDR3: CASSLFFTGDGGEQFF
J: TRBJ1-2; V: TRBV19; CDR3: CASSGPKTGQDGYTF
J: TRBJ2-7; V: TRBV12-3/TRBV12-4; CDR3: CASSAGSRHEQYF
J: TRBJ1-4; V: TRBV19; CDR3: CASSPSARLRTEKLFF
J: TRBJ2-7; V: TRBV7-8; CDR3: CASSLGDRDYEQYF
J: TRBJ2-5; V: TRBV18; CDR3: CASSPPEGQETQYF
J: TRBJ2-7; V: TRBV2; CDR3: CASAGTGVSYEQYF
J: TRBJ1-3; V: TRBV7-8; CDR3: CASSTGTERGNTIYF
J: TRBJ1-6; V: TRBV2; CDR3: CASRARLNRGADSPLHF
J: TRBJ1-2; V: TRBV5-1; CDR3: CASSSGQGVGYGYTF
J: TRBJ2-7; V: TRBV5-1; CDR3: CASRGGTTREQYF
J: TRBJ2-1; V: TRBV9; CDR3: CASTLTGGAYNEQFF
J: TRBJ2-7; V: TRBV5-1; CDR3: CASSLADNYEQYF
J: TRBJ1-5; V: TRBV7-2; CDR3: CASSLKGGNQPQHF
J: TRBJ1-5; V: TRBV12-3/TRBV12-4; CDR3: CASSMGQREPQHF
J: TRBJ1-1; V: TRBV19; CDR3: CASSITPGLTWAFF